These 16 T cell receptor beta chains share one sample of origin, sequenced in a study of cytomegalovirus exposure and HLA in healthy donors. The PCR ran on 60 Vbeta and 13 Jbeta primers. Repertoires were generated with immunoSEQ multiplex PCR, while TCRdb's copy carries only in-frame clones and drops some. The sample includes approximately 120,000 clones, roughly 78% seen only once; the top ten take approximately 10%. Material for sequencing was PBMCs. These receptor sequences come from a man aged 30 to 39 in good health and CMV-seropositive.

The gene calls are TRBV19 and TRBJ2-7, with a tentative D call TRBD1 (6 bases). V was trimmed by 3 bases and J by 2 bases, leaving 11 bases between them. The CDR3 sequence is 14 residues long. Germline V gene data show CDR1 as LNHDA and CDR2 as SQIVND (reference sequence). CDR3 DNA: TGTGCCAGTAGTATCAGGGGCGATACCTACGAGCAGTACTTC. Translated: CASSIRGDTYEQYF.

This clone was seen only a few times. The CDR3 protein is CSVDYSYNEQFF. The DNA of the CDR3 is TGCAGCGTTGATTACTCATACAATGAGCAGTTCTTC. The chain joins TRBV29-1 to TRBJ2-1; D gene ambiguous. Trimming stripped 3 bases from V and 4 bases from J, with 7 bases between. Germline values: CDR1 SQVTM, CDR2 ANQGSEA. The length of the CDR3 is 12 residues.

The chain links TRBV6-1 to TRBJ2-5, with unresolved D. This CDR3 has 14 residues. Looked up from germline, CDR1 is MNHNS and CDR2 is SASEGT. Deletions cut 0 bases from V and 4 bases from J, with 9 bases between. CDR3 region: CASSEAPRGETQYF. CDR3 DNA sequence: TGTGCCAGCAGTGAAGCACCAAGAGGAGAGACCCAGTACTTC.

This chain links TRBV7-2 with TRBJ2-7; TRBD1 is a possible D gene (6 bases). The germline V gene has CDR1 SGHTA and CDR2 FQGNSA. The CDR3 contains 14 residues. V was trimmed by 2 bases and J by 0 bases, leaving 8 bases between them. The CDR3 loop reads CASSLTGLSYEQYF. CDR3 coding DNA: TGTGCCAGCAGCTTAACAGGGCTCTCCTACGAGCAGTACTTC.

CDR3 in amino acids: CASSRHRGQPQHF. Written as DNA, the CDR3 is TGTGCCAGCAGTCGACATCGGGGTCAGCCCCAGCATTTT. The chain has TRBV6-1 and TRBJ1-5; D call uncertain. V was pared by 5 bases and J by 6 bases, with 11 bases between. The germline V gene has CDR1 MNHNS and CDR2 SASEGT. The CDR3 is made up of 13 amino acids.

The chain couples TRBV18 to TRBJ1-2; 11 bases are a match to TRBD1. Germline CDR1 and CDR2: KGHSH and LQKENI. This CDR3 has 15 residues. V lost 3 bases to trimming and J lost 5 bases; unmatched junction nucleotides: 5. CDR3 bases: TGTGCCAGCTCACCGAGGACAGGGGGCGGGTATGGCTACACCTTC. Translating it yields CASSPRTGGGYGYTF.

This clone was detected only a few times. The genes are TRBV27 and TRBJ2-4, with D tentatively TRBD2 (6 bases). CDR3 size: 15 residues. Germline V lookup: CDR1 MNHEY, CDR2 SMNVEV (reference sequence). Trimming removed 0 bases from V and 6 bases from J, with 12 bases in between. In DNA form, the CDR3 reads TGTGCCAGCAGTTTATCGGGACTGAAATTAAACATTCAGTACTTC. This gives the protein CASSLSGLKLNIQYF.

The genes are TRBV10-3 and TRBJ1-2, with 7 bases fitting TRBD1. Germline assignment: CDR1 ENHRY and CDR2 SYGVKD. CDR3 length: 14 amino acids. V was pared by 4 bases and J by 2 bases, with 4 bases of the junction left unmatched. The CDR3 here is CAISAGQVNYGYTF. CDR3 coding DNA: TGTGCCATCAGTGCTGGACAGGTGAACTATGGCTACACCTTC.

The chain is built from TRBV5-1 and TRBJ2-7; TRBD1 matches 9 bases. V trimming: 3 bases; J trimming: 11 bases; junction bases outside the gene matches: 6. The germline gives CDR1 SGHRS, CDR2 YFSETQ. The CDR3 length is 12 residues. The CDR3 loop is CASSSTGGFKYF. In DNA form, the CDR3 reads TGCGCCAGCAGCTCAACAGGGGGCTTCAAGTACTTC.

This chain uses TRBV5-1 with TRBJ1-4, with 8 bases identical to TRBD1. The CDR3 contains 15 residues. Trimming at V came to 6 bases and at J to 2 bases, leaving 6 bases not matched to a gene. Germline V gene lookup returns CDR1 SGHRS and CDR2 YFSETQ. The CDR3 loop reads CASKTGVSTNEKLFF. The CDR3 DNA sequence: TGCGCCAGCAAGACAGGGGTTTCGACTAATGAAAAACTGTTTTTT.

Details on this clone: At one of its ends the junction is not consistent with the germline gene, which may arise from a read error. The same CDR3 is also encoded by other DNA sequences in this sample. The V call is TRBV10-2, the J call TRBJ1-2; a weak D match, TRBD1 (5 bases). Germline V gene data show CDR1 as WSHSY and CDR2 as SAAADI. The CDR3 consists of 12 residues. The CDR3: CASSAYQGGYTF. The CDR3 region has the DNA TGCGCCAGCAGTGCTTATCAGGGAGGCTACACCTTT.

For this clone: Its ends do not fully match the called genes, so a read error is possible. The chain recombines TRBV6-6 with TRBJ1-1; possible D gene TRBD1, 6 bases. The CDR3 contains 15 residues. CDR1 and CDR2 from the germline V gene are MNHNY and SVGAGI (reference sequence). In nucleotides, the CDR3 is TGTGCCGGCAGTTACTCCAGGGGAATGAACACTGAAGCTTTCTTT. Translating it yields CAGSYSRGMNTEAFF.

The V gene is TRBV7-2, the J gene TRBJ1-5; D is undetermined. This CDR3 is 13 amino acids long. V lost 5 bases and J lost 0, with 5 bases in between. Germline CDR1 reads SGHTA; CDR2 reads FQGNSA. As DNA, the CDR3 is TGTGCCAGCAGCCCTAATAGCAATCAGCCCCAGCATTTT. It codes for CASSPNSNQPQHF.

The chain carries TRBV9 and TRBJ1-2; 7 bases line up with TRBD1. CDR1 is SGDLS and CDR2 is YYNGEE in the germline V gene. The CDR3 loop spans 14 amino acids. V lost 5 bases to trimming and J lost 2 bases; unmatched junction nucleotides: 6. The chain's CDR3 is CASRQLGQNYGYTF. Here the CDR3 DNA reads TGTGCCAGCAGACAGCTGGGACAGAACTATGGCTACACCTTC.

The V call is TRBV2, the J call TRBJ2-1; 7 bases match TRBD1. The CDR3 runs 16 residues. Per germline, CDR1 SNHLY and CDR2 FYNNEI. After removal of 3 bases from V and 2 bases from J, the junction contained 7 bases not matched to a gene. The CDR3 loop is CASSDDRAATYNEQFF. The DNA for the CDR3 is TGTGCCAGCAGTGACGACAGGGCGGCCACCTACAATGAGCAGTTCTTC.

The V call is TRBV7-3, the J call TRBJ1-1, with D unclear. The V end was cut by 5 bases, the J end by 1 base, with 11 bases between. The V gene's germline CDR1 is SGHTA and CDR2 FQGTGA. This CDR3 comprises 14 residues. CDR3 loop: CASSQSLGNTEAFF. The CDR3 DNA reads TGTGCCAGCAGCCAGTCCCTTGGGAACACTGAAGCTTTCTTT.